This T cell receptor (beta chain) originates from a study of control samples from healthy donors and cancer patients. The table came from immunoSEQ multiplex PCR; TCRdb's copy has only in-frame clones and leaves some out. The table records about 140,000 clones, 88% of them present only once. The TCR sequence derives from a woman aged 25 to 39 in good health. The source material was blood.

The CDR3 loop reads CATRGDYLNEQFF. CDR3 coding DNA: TGTGCCACCAGGGGGGACTACCTCAATGAGCAGTTCTTC. This sequence joins TRBV15 and TRBJ2-1, with 7 bases matching TRBD2. The J segment lost 6 bases and the V segment lost 6 bases, leaving 5 bases of the junction unmatched. This CDR3 comprises 13 residues. The germline V gene has CDR1 LNHNV and CDR2 YYDKDF (reference sequence).